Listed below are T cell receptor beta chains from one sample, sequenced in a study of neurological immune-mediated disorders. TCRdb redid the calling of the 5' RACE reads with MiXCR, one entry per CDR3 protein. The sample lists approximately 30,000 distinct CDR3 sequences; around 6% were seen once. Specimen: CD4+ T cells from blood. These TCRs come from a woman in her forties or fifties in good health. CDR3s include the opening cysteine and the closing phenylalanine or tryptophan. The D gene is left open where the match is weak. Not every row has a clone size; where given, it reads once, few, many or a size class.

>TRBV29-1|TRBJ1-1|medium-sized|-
TGCAGCGTTTGGTGGCCCGGGGTCACTGAAGCTTTCTTT
CSVWWPGVTEAFF
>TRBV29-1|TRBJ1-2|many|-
TGCAGCGTTCGGGACACCGCCTTTCATGGCTACACCTTC
CSVRDTAFHGYTF
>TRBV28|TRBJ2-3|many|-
TGTGCCAGCAACGATCGCGCAGATACGCAGTATTTT
CASNDRADTQYF
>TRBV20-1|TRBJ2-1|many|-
TGCAGTGCCTTAGCGTTGAGCTCCTACAATGAGCAGTTCTTC
CSALALSSYNEQFF
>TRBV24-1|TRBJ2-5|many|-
TGTGCCACCAGTCCCGGGACGCAGCCACAAGAGACCCAGTACTTC
CATSPGTQPQETQYF
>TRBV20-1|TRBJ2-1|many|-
TGCAGCGGGAGACGGGGTAATGAGCAGTTCTTC
CSGRRGNEQFF
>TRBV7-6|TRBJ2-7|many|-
TGTGCCAGCAGCCCCCTTAGCTCCTACGAGCAGTACTTC
CASSPLSSYEQYF
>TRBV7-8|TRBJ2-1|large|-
TGTGCCAGCAGCCCCGGGGTTGAGCAGTTCTTC
CASSPGVEQFF
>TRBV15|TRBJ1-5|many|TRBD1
TGTGCCACCAGCTTTGACAGGGGAGGGCAGCCCCAGCATTTT
CATSFDRGGQPQHF
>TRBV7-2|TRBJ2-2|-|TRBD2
TGTGCCAGCAGCACAGGGACTAGCGGGAGGGCGATCACCGGGGAGCTGTTTTTT
CASSTGTSGRAITGELFF
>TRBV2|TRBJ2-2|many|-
TGTGCCAGCAGGGCCCAGGGTCGGGCCGGGGAGCTGTTTTTT
CASRAQGRAGELFF
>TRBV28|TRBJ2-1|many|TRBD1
TGTGCCAGCAGAGGCCCCGGGACAGAGGACCACAATGAGCAGTTCTTC
CASRGPGTEDHNEQFF
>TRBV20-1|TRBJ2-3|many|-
TGCAGTGCTAGCGGGCAATCAGATACGCAGTATTTT
CSASGQSDTQYF
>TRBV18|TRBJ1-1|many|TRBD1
TGTGCCAGCTCACCTGCCCTGATCGGACAGGGAGGCACTGAAGCTTTCTTT
CASSPALIGQGGTEAFF
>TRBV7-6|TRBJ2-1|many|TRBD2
TGTGCCAGCACCGAGACTAGCGCCTACAATGAGCAGTTCTTC
CASTETSAYNEQFF
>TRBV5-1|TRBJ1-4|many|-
TGCGCCAGCAGCTTGGGGCAGAGGAGTGAAAAACTGTTTTTT
CASSLGQRSEKLFF
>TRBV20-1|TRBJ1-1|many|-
TGCAGTGCTCCCCCTTTACAGGGCAGTTCCACTGAAGCTTTCTTT
CSAPPLQGSSTEAFF
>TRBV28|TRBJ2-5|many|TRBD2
TGTGCCAGCAGTCGGGGCGGGAGCCAAGAGACCCAGTACTTC
CASSRGGSQETQYF
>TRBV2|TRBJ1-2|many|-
TGTGCCAGCAGTGAAACAGCGAGGGCCCTCTATGGCTACACCTTC
CASSETARALYGYTF
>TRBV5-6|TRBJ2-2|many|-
TGTGCCAGCAGCGTTACAGGTTATCGCACCGGGGAGCTGTTTTTT
CASSVTGYRTGELFF
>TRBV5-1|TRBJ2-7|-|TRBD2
TGCGCCAGCAGCTCGGGACTAGCACAGAACTACGAGCAGTACTTC
CASSSGLAQNYEQYF
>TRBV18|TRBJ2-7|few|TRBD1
TGTGCCAGCTCACCGGGACAGCAGTCCTACGAGCAGTACTTC
CASSPGQQSYEQYF
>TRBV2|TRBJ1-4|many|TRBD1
TGTGCCAGCAGTAACGACAGGGCGCGAGAAAAACTGTTTTTT
CASSNDRAREKLFF
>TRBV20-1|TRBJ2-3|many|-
TGCAGTGCTAGAGACCCCCAGCAGGGGAGGACAGATACGCAGTATTTT
CSARDPQQGRTDTQYF
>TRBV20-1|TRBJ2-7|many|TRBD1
TGCAGTGCTACTCCGGGACAGACACTCTACGAGCAGTACTTC
CSATPGQTLYEQYF
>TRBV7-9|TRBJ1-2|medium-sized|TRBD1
TGTGCCAGCAGCTTAGCTGGACAGGTCTTTGGCTACACCTTC
CASSLAGQVFGYTF
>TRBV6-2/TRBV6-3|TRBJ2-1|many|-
TGTGCCAGCAGTCTAGGACAGAAGGTGCAGTTCTTC
CASSLGQKVQFF
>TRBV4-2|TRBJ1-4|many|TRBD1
TGTGCCAGCAGCAAAGACAGGGAGGGGGGAAAACTGTTTTTT
CASSKDREGGKLFF
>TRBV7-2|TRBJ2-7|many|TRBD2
TGTGCCAGCAGCAAAGGGAGGGTCTACGAGCAGTACTTC
CASSKGRVYEQYF
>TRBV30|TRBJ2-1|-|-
TGTGCCTGGAGTGTACGTACAGGGTATGCCGAGCAGTTCTTC
CAWSVRTGYAEQFF
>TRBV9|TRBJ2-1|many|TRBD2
TGTGCCAGCAGCGCCTTCGGGCTAGCGGCATACAATGAGCAGTTCTTC
CASSAFGLAAYNEQFF
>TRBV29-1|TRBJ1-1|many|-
TGCAGCGTTCGCAGACTGAACACTGAAGCTTTCTTT
CSVRRLNTEAFF
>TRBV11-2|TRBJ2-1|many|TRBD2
TGTGCCAGCAGCAACCCCTGGACTAGCGGGAGTATATGGTTCTTC
CASSNPWTSGSIWFF
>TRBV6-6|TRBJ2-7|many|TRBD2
TGTGCCAGCAGTCTACTAGCGGGAGGGCCTGAAGAGCAGTACTTC
CASSLLAGGPEEQYF
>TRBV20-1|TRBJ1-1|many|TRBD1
TGCAGTGCTAGACGGGACAGCAACACTGAAGCTTTCTTT
CSARRDSNTEAFF